Listed below are T cell receptor beta chains from one sample, sequenced in a study of blood T cell repertoires in COVID-19. Clones were read by immunoSEQ multiplex PCR, and TCRdb kept only the in-frame ones, dropping some. The sample holds fewer than 250,000 clones; roughly 86% are singletons and the top ten take more than 10%. Sequenced input: peripheral blood. Receptors were obtained from a middle-aged woman with acute or convalescent COVID-19. Both conserved end residues are part of each CDR3. The order of the fields is J gene, V gene, D gene, clone size, CDR3 protein, CDR3 DNA. The D gene is left open where the match is weak. Expanded clones are given a class, and other clones once, few, many or no size at all.

J gene: TRBJ1-2
V gene: TRBV19
D gene: .
clone size: once
CDR3 protein: CASSIQGLYGYTF
CDR3 DNA: TGTGCCAGTAGTATTCAGGGCCTCTATGGCTACACCTTC

J gene: TRBJ1-2
V gene: TRBV6-1
D gene: .
clone size: .
CDR3 protein: CASSELQGYYGYTF
CDR3 DNA: TGTGCCAGCAGTGAATTGCAGGGATACTATGGCTACACCTTC

J gene: TRBJ2-1
V gene: TRBV6-5
D gene: .
clone size: .
CDR3 protein: CASSYGSSYNEQFF
CDR3 DNA: TGTGCCAGCAGTTACGGGAGCTCCTACAATGAGCAGTTCTTC

J gene: TRBJ2-1
V gene: TRBV5-6
D gene: TRBD2
clone size: .
CDR3 protein: CASSLDRTSGGPSYNEQFF
CDR3 DNA: TGTGCCAGCAGCTTGGACAGGACTAGCGGGGGGCCCTCCTACAATGAGCAGTTCTTC

J gene: TRBJ1-2
V gene: TRBV30
D gene: .
clone size: .
CDR3 protein: CAWSVGAGDGYTF
CDR3 DNA: TGTGCCTGGAGTGTTGGGGCGGGAGATGGCTACACCTTC

J gene: TRBJ1-2
V gene: TRBV5-1
D gene: TRBD1
clone size: once
CDR3 protein: CASRQEAGGFYGYTF
CDR3 DNA: TGCGCCAGCAGGCAAGAGGCAGGGGGATTCTATGGCTACACCTTC

J gene: TRBJ2-6
V gene: TRBV4-1
D gene: .
clone size: .
CDR3 protein: CASSLAGANVLTF
CDR3 DNA: TGCGCCAGCAGCCTCGCTGGGGCCAACGTCCTGACTTTC

J gene: TRBJ1-1
V gene: TRBV6-5
D gene: .
clone size: .
CDR3 protein: CASSFNGGTEAFF
CDR3 DNA: TGTGCCAGCAGCTTTAATGGAGGCACTGAAGCTTTCTTT

J gene: TRBJ2-7
V gene: TRBV10-2
D gene: TRBD2
clone size: .
CDR3 protein: CASSGLAGASSYEQYF
CDR3 DNA: TGCGCCAGCAGTGGGCTAGCGGGGGCTAGTAGTTACGAGCAGTACTTC

J gene: TRBJ2-7
V gene: TRBV6-5
D gene: .
clone size: .
CDR3 protein: CASSSRFSSYEQYF
CDR3 DNA: TGTGCCAGCAGTTCCAGGTTTAGCTCCTACGAGCAGTACTTC

J gene: TRBJ1-1
V gene: TRBV3-1/TRBV3-2
D gene: TRBD1
clone size: .
CDR3 protein: CASSQGIRGPTRTEAFF
CDR3 DNA: TGTGCCAGCAGCCAAGGTATCAGGGGGCCGACGAGGACTGAAGCTTTCTTT

J gene: TRBJ2-6
V gene: TRBV24-1
D gene: .
clone size: .
CDR3 protein: CATSDPGVLGANVLTF
CDR3 DNA: TGTGCCACCAGTGACCCCGGGGTCCTGGGGGCCAACGTCCTGACTTTC

J gene: TRBJ2-2
V gene: TRBV2
D gene: .
clone size: .
CDR3 protein: CASSEGRGRTGELFF
CDR3 DNA: TGTGCCAGCAGTGAGGGGCGGGGGCGCACCGGGGAGCTGTTTTTT

J gene: TRBJ2-2
V gene: TRBV14
D gene: .
clone size: once
CDR3 protein: CASSQVQGRSGELFF
CDR3 DNA: TGTGCCAGCAGCCAGGTACAGGGTCGGTCCGGGGAGCTGTTTTTT

J gene: TRBJ2-3
V gene: TRBV6-6
D gene: .
clone size: once
CDR3 protein: CAIQSSETDTQYF
CDR3 DNA: TGTGCCATCCAGAGCAGCGAAACAGATACGCAGTATTTT

J gene: TRBJ1-5
V gene: TRBV3-1/TRBV3-2
D gene: .
clone size: .
CDR3 protein: CASSQGTGSQPQHF
CDR3 DNA: TGTGCCAGCAGCCAAGGGACGGGGAGTCAGCCCCAGCATTTT

J gene: TRBJ1-2
V gene: TRBV12-5
D gene: TRBD1
clone size: .
CDR3 protein: CASGFASGQGNYGYTF
CDR3 DNA: TGTGCTAGTGGTTTCGCCTCGGGACAGGGGAACTATGGCTACACCTTC

J gene: TRBJ1-2
V gene: TRBV29-1
D gene: TRBD1
clone size: .
CDR3 protein: CSGGTGNYGYTF
CDR3 DNA: TGCAGCGGGGGGACAGGGAACTATGGCTACACCTTC

J gene: TRBJ1-2
V gene: TRBV5-1
D gene: TRBD1
clone size: .
CDR3 protein: CASSVAHLWGQGADGYTF
CDR3 DNA: TGCGCCAGCAGCGTGGCCCATTTGTGGGGACAGGGGGCAGATGGCTACACCTTC

J gene: TRBJ2-3
V gene: TRBV28
D gene: .
clone size: .
CDR3 protein: CASSSLGPEGTDTQYF
CDR3 DNA: TGTGCCAGCAGCTCCCTTGGCCCCGAGGGTACAGATACGCAGTATTTT

J gene: TRBJ1-2
V gene: TRBV2
D gene: .
clone size: .
CDR3 protein: CASSVSPLGGYTF
CDR3 DNA: TGTGCCAGCAGTGTTTCCCCCCTCGGGGGCTACACCTTC

J gene: TRBJ1-5
V gene: TRBV28
D gene: TRBD1
clone size: .
CDR3 protein: CASNPTGGIGQPQHF
CDR3 DNA: TGTGCCAGCAATCCAACAGGGGGCATAGGTCAGCCCCAGCATTTT

J gene: TRBJ2-7
V gene: TRBV27
D gene: .
clone size: .
CDR3 protein: CASSLRNPEIEQYF
CDR3 DNA: TGTGCCAGCAGTTTACGTAATCCCGAGATCGAGCAGTACTTC

J gene: TRBJ1-5
V gene: TRBV6-5
D gene: .
clone size: .
CDR3 protein: CASSATDSNQPQHF
CDR3 DNA: TGTGCCAGTTCGGCGACAGACAGCAATCAGCCCCAGCATTTT

J gene: TRBJ2-7
V gene: TRBV4-1
D gene: TRBD2
clone size: .
CDR3 protein: CASSQVGLAGLSYEQYF
CDR3 DNA: TGCGCCAGCAGCCAAGTAGGACTAGCGGGCCTATCGTACGAGCAGTACTTC

J gene: TRBJ2-3
V gene: TRBV12-3/TRBV12-4
D gene: .
clone size: .
CDR3 protein: CASSFPSPDTQYF
CDR3 DNA: TGTGCCAGCAGTTTCCCTAGCCCAGATACGCAGTATTTT

J gene: TRBJ2-7
V gene: TRBV27
D gene: .
clone size: .
CDR3 protein: CASSLSGYEQYF
CDR3 DNA: TGTGCCAGCAGTTTGAGTGGCTACGAGCAGTACTTC

J gene: TRBJ1-5
V gene: TRBV7-6
D gene: .
clone size: .
CDR3 protein: CASSLERGLNQPQHF
CDR3 DNA: TGTGCCAGCAGCTTAGAGCGGGGTCTTAATCAGCCCCAGCATTTT

J gene: TRBJ2-1
V gene: TRBV13
D gene: TRBD2
clone size: .
CDR3 protein: CASSSKGWTRGGEQFF
CDR3 DNA: TGTGCCAGCAGCTCGAAGGGCTGGACTAGGGGTGGTGAGCAGTTCTTC

J gene: TRBJ2-7
V gene: TRBV29-1
D gene: TRBD1
clone size: .
CDR3 protein: CSVGGLTGEWYEQYF
CDR3 DNA: TGCAGCGTTGGGGGTCTAACAGGGGAGTGGTACGAGCAGTACTTC

J gene: TRBJ2-3
V gene: TRBV19
D gene: TRBD2
clone size: .
CDR3 protein: CASNPSGKSTDTQYF
CDR3 DNA: TGTGCCAGTAACCCTAGCGGGAAATCGACAGATACGCAGTATTTT

J gene: TRBJ2-3
V gene: TRBV15
D gene: TRBD2
clone size: .
CDR3 protein: CATSRTSGTDTQYF
CDR3 DNA: TGTGCCACCAGCAGAACTAGCGGGACAGATACGCAGTATTTT

J gene: TRBJ2-7
V gene: TRBV5-4
D gene: TRBD2
clone size: once
CDR3 protein: CASSLQAGVALGFYEQYF
CDR3 DNA: TGTGCCAGCAGCTTGCAGGCGGGGGTCGCCTTAGGGTTCTACGAGCAGTACTTC

J gene: TRBJ1-4
V gene: TRBV7-9
D gene: TRBD1
clone size: .
CDR3 protein: CASSTGQGNEKLFF
CDR3 DNA: TGTGCCAGCAGCACGGGACAGGGTAATGAAAAACTGTTTTTT

J gene: TRBJ1-6
V gene: TRBV3-1/TRBV3-2
D gene: TRBD1
clone size: once
CDR3 protein: CASSRGTANSPLHF
CDR3 DNA: TGTGCCAGCAGCCGCGGGACAGCAAATTCACCCCTCCACTTT

J gene: TRBJ1-6
V gene: TRBV27
D gene: TRBD1
clone size: .
CDR3 protein: CASSPLGQGNNSPLHF
CDR3 DNA: TGTGCCAGCAGCCCCTTGGGACAGGGCAATAATTCACCCCTCCACTTT

J gene: TRBJ2-1
V gene: TRBV7-9
D gene: TRBD2
clone size: .
CDR3 protein: CASPRLAGGNEQFF
CDR3 DNA: TGTGCCAGCCCCCGACTAGCGGGAGGAAATGAGCAGTTCTTC

J gene: TRBJ1-2
V gene: TRBV12-3/TRBV12-4
D gene: .
clone size: .
CDR3 protein: CASSLRGYGYTF
CDR3 DNA: TGTGCCAGCAGTCTCAGGGGCTATGGCTACACCTTC

J gene: TRBJ1-1
V gene: TRBV5-1
D gene: .
clone size: .
CDR3 protein: CASSLAGRAPEAFF
CDR3 DNA: TGCGCCAGCAGCTTGGCAGGGCGCGCGCCGGAAGCTTTCTTT

J gene: TRBJ2-7
V gene: TRBV7-2
D gene: .
clone size: .
CDR3 protein: CASSLYDRSYEQYF
CDR3 DNA: TGTGCCAGCAGCTTATACGATCGGTCCTACGAGCAGTACTTC

J gene: TRBJ2-7
V gene: TRBV14
D gene: .
clone size: .
CDR3 protein: CASSQVRRGSYEQYF
CDR3 DNA: TGTGCCAGCAGCCAAGTCCGAAGGGGTTCCTACGAGCAGTACTTC

J gene: TRBJ1-1
V gene: TRBV12-5
D gene: .
clone size: .
CDR3 protein: CASGESLRVKNTEAFF
CDR3 DNA: TGTGCTAGTGGTGAATCTCTACGGGTGAAGAACACTGAAGCTTTCTTT